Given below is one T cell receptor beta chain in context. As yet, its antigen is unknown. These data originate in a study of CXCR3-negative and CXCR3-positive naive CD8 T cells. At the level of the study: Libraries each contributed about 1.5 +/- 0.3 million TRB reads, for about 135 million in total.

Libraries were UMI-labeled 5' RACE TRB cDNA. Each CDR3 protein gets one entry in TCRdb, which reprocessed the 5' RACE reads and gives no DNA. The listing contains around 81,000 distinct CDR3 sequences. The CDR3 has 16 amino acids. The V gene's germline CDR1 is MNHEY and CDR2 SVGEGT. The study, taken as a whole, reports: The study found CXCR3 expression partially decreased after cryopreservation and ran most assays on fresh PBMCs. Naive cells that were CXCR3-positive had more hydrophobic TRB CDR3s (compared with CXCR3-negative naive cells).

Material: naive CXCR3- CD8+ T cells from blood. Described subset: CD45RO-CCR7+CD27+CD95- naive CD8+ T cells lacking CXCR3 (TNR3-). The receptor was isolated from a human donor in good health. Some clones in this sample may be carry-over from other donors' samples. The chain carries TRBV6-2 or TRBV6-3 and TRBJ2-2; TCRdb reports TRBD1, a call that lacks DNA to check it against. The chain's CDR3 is CASSPSGGLNTGELFF.